The 6 T cell receptor beta chains presented below share a single source sample, sequenced in a study of blood T cells in healthy people across ages (dated by TCRdb to about 2015). Receptor libraries were prepared by 5' RACE. These reads were obtained on an Illumina HiSeq 2500. A second PCR of about 6 to 11 cycles was run with a J-beta primer mix and a sample-barcoded 5' primer. The public reads were reanalyzed by TCRdb: fastp trimming at Q25, MiXCR alignment, in-frame beta chains only. Identical CDR3 protein sequences are pooled into one entry, listed with their most common genes and DNA. The sample table contains roughly 1,500,000 distinct CDR3 sequences; only one count was recorded for around 36% of them. The top ten clonotypes cover around 10% of the sample. Material for sequencing was blood. Receptors were obtained from a woman in her thirties in good health.

Turning to this clonotype: A junction end diverges from the germline sequence, so it may reflect a read error. The gene calls are TRBV2 and TRBJ2-3; D uncertain. The CDR3 length is 13 residues. CDR1 and CDR2 from the germline V gene are SNHLY and FYNNEI. The CDR3 bases are TGTGCCAGCAGGGAAGTGCCCCGGAGTACGCAGTATTTT. Translated, it gives CASREVPRSTQYF. Combining the CDR3 with reference TRBV2 and TRBJ2-3 gives the whole variable domain EPEVTQTPSHQVTQMGQEVILRCVPISNHLYFYWYRQILGQKVEFLVSFYNNEISEKSEIFDDQFSVERPDGSNFTLKIRSTKLEDSAMYFCASREVPRSTQYFGPGTRLTVL.

The chain employs TRBV30 and TRBJ2-5; TRBD2 aligns across 7 bases. After removal of 8 bases from V and 4 bases from J, the junction contained 4 bases not matched to a gene. The CDR3 length is 11 residues. CDR1 and CDR2 (germline): GTSNPN, SVGIG (reference sequence). This CDR3 is CAQTSRETQYF. The CDR3 region has the DNA TGTGCCCAGACTAGCCGAGAGACCCAGTACTTC.

This clonotype has just one count. It may be a read error: a sequence one base away is much more abundant. V usage is TRBV12-3 or TRBV12-4 and J usage is TRBJ2-5; 10 positions match TRBD1. The DNA end is a closer match to TRBJ2-7, so the J assignment may be wrong. CDR3 length equals 13 residues. The CDR3 here is CASSADRGYEQYV. Here the CDR3 DNA reads TGTGCCAGCAGCGCGGACAGGGGGTACGAGCAGTACGTC.

This rearrangement joins TRBV20-1 to TRBJ2-3, with D uncertain. Looked up from germline, CDR1 is DFQATT and CDR2 is SNEGSKA (reference sequence). The CDR3 spans 13 residues. Trimming took off 5 bases at V and 5 bases at J, with 14 bases between the two ends. CDR3 amino acids: CSAFYDPLDTQYF. The CDR3 DNA sequence: TGCAGTGCTTTCTACGATCCGTTAGATACGCAGTATTTT.

This sequence joins TRBV11-2 and TRBJ2-3, with 12 positions matching TRBD2. This CDR3 spans 16 amino acids. CDR1 and CDR2 from the germline V gene are SGHAT and FQNNGV. The V and J ends lost 5 bases and 6 bases, in that order; junction bases with no gene match: 9. The CDR3, as DNA: TGTGCCAGCAGCACCGGGACTAGCGGGCCAAGGGATACGCAGTATTTT. Amino acid sequence: CASSTGTSGPRDTQYF.

The sample holds many counts of this clonotype. The rearrangement uses TRBV7-2 and TRBJ1-1; 10 bases are a match to TRBD1. Germline CDR1 reads SGHTA; CDR2 reads FQGNSA. The CDR3 has 15 amino acids. V was clipped by 1 base and J by 5 bases; unmatched bases: 4. The CDR3 here is CASSLGDRGGTEAFF. The CDR3 coding sequence is TGTGCCAGCAGCTTAGGGGACAGGGGTGGAACTGAAGCTTTCTTT.